The source of this T cell receptor (beta chain) is a study of blood T cell repertoires in COVID-19 (dated by TCRdb to between 2020 and 2021). The study in broad terms: Collaborator samples came from the United States, Italy and Spain and covered acute and convalescent phases of COVID-19. The material from the prospective study consisted of cDNA or gDNA derived from T cells, B-cell-depleted T cells, or PBMCs. Subjects who had been exposed to COVID-19, were actively infected with it, or had recovered from it provided the deeply sampled blood TCRbeta repertoires that made up the dataset. A freely available public database, intended as a resource for researchers studying the immune response to SARS-CoV-2, is where the repertoires were released. The samples were drawn from two sources: the first 160 participants of the ongoing ImmuneRACE study, and 1,254 subjects contributed by 6 global collaborators. Nearly every sample came with metadata listing a de-identified subject ID, COVID-19 status, age in years and sex. Where available, HLA class I and class II types were obtained from metadata supplied by the sample provider rather than from assay-based typing. Broad study findings and their caveats: The amount of clinical and demographic metadata varied by source and participant and was provided uncurated.

The immunoSEQ Assay, a bias-controlled multiplex PCR, was used to amplify TCRbeta CDR3 regions from genomic DNA. The authors processed their data as follows. The number of nucleated cells in each sample was estimated by amplification of reference gene primers within the assay. Sequence reads were collapsed and filtered to measure the absolute abundance of every unique TCRbeta CDR3 rearrangement. For each sample, productive Simpson clonality was calculated as the square root of Simpson's diversity index over productive rearrangements. The immuneACCESS repertoire file appears here via TCRdb, limited to in-frame rearrangements. These files lack a portion of the clones; in checked studies, under half of the deficit traces to unresolved V genes, and the cause of the others is not known. That table furnishes V, J and clone size, whereas the DNA furnished D and trimming. For this sample the table gives about 140,000 clones, of which approximately 91% were detected only once. The ten largest clones capture 1.5% to 2% of the sample.

V is reduced by 0 bases and J by 1 base, leaving a spacing of 10 bases between them. The CDR3, cysteine through phenylalanine, is 15 amino acids long. Solely the CDR3 DNA is kept, with 45 bases framed from the first base. CDR1 and CDR2 were assigned from the germline V gene as SGHRS and YFSETQ. Comment on this clone: Its antigen has not been determined. No base-level quality is on record; no much larger clone is a single base apart.

Collaborating institutions collected whole blood in K2EDTA tubes following their own protocols. Collaborator samples were shipped for TCRbeta analysis as frozen whole blood, isolated PBMCs, or DNA extracted from either sample type. The chain links TRBV5-1 with TRBJ1-1; the D gene is possibly TRBD1, with 5 bases matching. What was sequenced was peripheral blood. The receptor's source is a man between 65 and 85 years old with acute or convalescent COVID-19. The DNA is as follows: TGCGCCAGCAGCTTGGAGCAGGGAGGGAACACTGAAGCTTTCTTT. This encodes CASSLEQGGNTEAFF.